This T cell receptor (beta chain) was profiled in a study of T cells in Graves' hyperthyroidism and ophthalmopathy. Background on the study: Peripheral blood samples were taken at initial diagnosis, prior to any treatment.

Germline values: CDR1 SGHDT, CDR2 YYEEEE. The V gene end was trimmed by 4 bases and the J gene end by 7 bases; junction bases not matched to a gene: 12. The CDR3 extends over 15 amino acids. This clonotype was detected many times. Its antigen is currently unknown. PBMCs were obtained from over 8.5 ml fresh peripheral blood. Study-level findings and limits: Blood shared most expanded thyroid clonotypes above 0.001.

Using RNA transcripts as the source, TCR beta CDR3 regions were amplified. HTBI primers were the set used in a first-round RT-PCR of the TCR CDR3. Via MiXCR, TCRdb re-called the multiplex PCR reads, giving one row per CDR3 protein. The table includes around 700,000 distinct CDR3 sequences, approximately 40% detected once. The sample comprised blood. The TCR was taken from a woman aged 40 to 50 with Graves' hyperthyroidism. The rearrangement links TRBV5-6 to TRBJ1-2; 8 nucleotides line up with TRBD1. The chain's CDR3 is CASSPGGTGWLGYTF. The DNA of the CDR3 is TGTGCCAGCAGCCCCGGAGGGACAGGCTGGCTTGGCTACACCTTC.